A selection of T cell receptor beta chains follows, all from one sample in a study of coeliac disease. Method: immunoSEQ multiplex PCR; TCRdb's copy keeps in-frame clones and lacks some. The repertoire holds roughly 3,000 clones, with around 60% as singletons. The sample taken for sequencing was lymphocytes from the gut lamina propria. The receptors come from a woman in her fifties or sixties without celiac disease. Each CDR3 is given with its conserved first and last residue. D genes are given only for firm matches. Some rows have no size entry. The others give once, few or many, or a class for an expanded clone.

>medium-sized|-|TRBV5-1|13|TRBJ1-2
CASSLVQGRGYTF
TGCGCCAGCAGCTTGGTCCAGGGGAGAGGCTACACCTTC
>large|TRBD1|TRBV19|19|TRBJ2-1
CASSIRRGNRGLGYNEQFF
TGTGCCAGTAGTATCCGAAGGGGCAACAGGGGGTTAGGCTACAATGAGCAGTTCTTC
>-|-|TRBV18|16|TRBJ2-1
CASSPQGGGYSNEQFF
TGTGCCAGCTCGCCTCAAGGAGGTGGGTATTCCAATGAGCAGTTCTTC
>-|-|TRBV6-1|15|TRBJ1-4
CASSARAGLNEKLFF
TGTGCCAGCAGTGCTCGAGCAGGCCTAAATGAAAAACTGTTTTTT
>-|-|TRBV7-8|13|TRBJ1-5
CASSLAGLTHQHF
TGTGCCAGCAGCTTAGCCGGACTGACCCACCAGCATTTT
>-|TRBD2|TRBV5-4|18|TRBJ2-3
CASSRGGLAGTLTDTQYF
TGTGCCAGCAGCCGGGGGGGACTAGCGGGGACTCTCACAGATACGCAGTATTTT
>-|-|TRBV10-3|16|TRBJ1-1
CAISPGTLSRPTEAFF
TGTGCCATCAGCCCCGGGACACTCTCACGACCCACTGAAGCTTTCTTT
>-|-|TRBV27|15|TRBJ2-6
CASTSHEAGANVLTF
TGTGCCAGCACTTCCCATGAGGCTGGGGCCAACGTCCTGACTTTC
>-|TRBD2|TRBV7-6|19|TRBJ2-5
CASSLGASLAGGPQETQYF
TGTGCCAGCAGCTTAGGGGCCTCGCTAGCGGGGGGGCCACAAGAGACCCAGTACTTC
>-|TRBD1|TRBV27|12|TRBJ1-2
CASRTGQGRYTF
TGTGCCAGCAGGACAGGACAGGGGCGCTACACCTTC
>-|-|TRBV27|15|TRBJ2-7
CASSFAERATYEQYF
TGTGCCAGCAGTTTTGCGGAGAGGGCAACTTACGAGCAGTACTTC
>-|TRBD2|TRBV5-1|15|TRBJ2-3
CASSFRAGATDTQYF
TGCGCCAGCAGCTTCCGAGCGGGGGCCACAGATACGCAGTATTTT
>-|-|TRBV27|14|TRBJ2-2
CASSPRTVTGELFF
TGTGCCAGCAGTCCGCGGACAGTTACCGGGGAGCTGTTTTTT
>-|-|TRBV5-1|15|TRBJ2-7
CASSPGTTAPGEQYF
TGCGCCAGCAGCCCCGGGACAACCGCCCCCGGGGAGCAGTACTTC
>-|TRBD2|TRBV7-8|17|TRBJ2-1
CASSQRGAGGNYNEQFF
TGTGCCAGCAGCCAGAGAGGGGCGGGGGGAAACTACAATGAGCAGTTCTTC
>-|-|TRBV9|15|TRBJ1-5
CASSKGLNSNQPQHF
TGTGCCAGCAGCAAGGGACTTAATAGCAATCAGCCCCAGCATTTT
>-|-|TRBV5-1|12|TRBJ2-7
CASSNQVNEQYF
TGCGCCAGCAGTAATCAGGTCAACGAGCAGTACTTC
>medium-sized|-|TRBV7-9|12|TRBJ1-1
CASEGENTEAFF
TGTGCCAGCGAGGGTGAGAACACTGAAGCTTTCTTT
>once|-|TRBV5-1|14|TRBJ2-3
CASSPGGRTDTQYF
TGCGCCAGCAGCCCGGGGGGCCGTACAGATACGCAGTATTTT
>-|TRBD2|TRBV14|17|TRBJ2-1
CASSQDGFRGVYNEQFF
TGTGCCAGCAGCCAAGATGGCTTCCGGGGGGTTTACAATGAGCAGTTCTTC
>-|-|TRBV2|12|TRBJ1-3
CASSPDRGTIYF
TGTGCCAGCAGCCCGGACCGGGGGACCATATATTTT
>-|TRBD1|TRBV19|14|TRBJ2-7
CASSMTGRAYEQYF
TGTGCCAGTAGTATGACAGGGCGCGCCTACGAGCAGTACTTC
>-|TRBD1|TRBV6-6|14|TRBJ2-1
CASSPGTVYNEQFF
TGTGCCAGCAGTCCCGGGACAGTATACAATGAGCAGTTCTTC
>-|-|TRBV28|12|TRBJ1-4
CASTGLNEKLFF
TGTGCCAGCACCGGACTTAATGAAAAACTGTTTTTT
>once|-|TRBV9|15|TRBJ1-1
CASSVTPGQNTEAFF
TGTGCCAGCAGCGTAACCCCGGGACAGAACACTGAAGCTTTCTTT
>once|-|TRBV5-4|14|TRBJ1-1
CASSPRGQNTEAFF
TGTGCCAGCAGCCCGAGGGGACAGAACACTGAAGCTTTCTTT
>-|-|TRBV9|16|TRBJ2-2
CASSVPPNVNTGELFF
TGTGCCAGCAGCGTACCGCCTAACGTGAACACCGGGGAGCTGTTTTTT
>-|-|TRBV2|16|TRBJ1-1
CASLMPPSRAASEAFF
TGTGCCAGCCTGATGCCACCCAGCAGGGCCGCCTCTGAAGCTTTCTTT
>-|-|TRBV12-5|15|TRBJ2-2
CASGLGHSDTGELFF
TGTGCTAGTGGTTTGGGACACTCTGACACCGGGGAGCTGTTTTTT
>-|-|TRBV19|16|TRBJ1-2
CASSITLSQGNYGYTF
TGTGCCAGTAGTATTACCCTCTCGCAGGGTAACTATGGCTACACCTTC
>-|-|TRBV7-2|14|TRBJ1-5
CASSLYSSNQPQHF
TGTGCCAGCAGCTTATACAGCAGCAATCAGCCCCAGCATTTT
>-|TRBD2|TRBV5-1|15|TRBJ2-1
CASSYLAGSANEQFF
TGCGCCAGCAGCTACCTAGCGGGGTCGGCCAATGAGCAGTTCTTC
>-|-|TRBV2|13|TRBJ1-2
CASSDERVRSYTF
TGTGCCAGCAGTGACGAGCGGGTCCGCAGCTACACCTTC
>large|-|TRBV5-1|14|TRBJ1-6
CASSLQGINSPLHF
TGCGCCAGCAGCTTGCAGGGTATAAATTCACCCCTCCACTTT
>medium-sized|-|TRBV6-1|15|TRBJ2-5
CAGGTLAEFQETQYF
TGTGCCGGAGGAACTTTAGCGGAGTTCCAAGAGACCCAGTACTTC
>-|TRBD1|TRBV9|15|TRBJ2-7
CASSVEGDSLYEQYF
TGTGCCAGCAGCGTAGAAGGGGACAGCCTCTACGAGCAGTACTTC
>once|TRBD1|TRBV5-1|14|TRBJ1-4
CASSVGQGFEKLFF
TGCGCCAGCAGCGTCGGACAGGGGTTTGAAAAACTGTTTTTT
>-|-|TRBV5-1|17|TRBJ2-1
CASSLARGGGANNEQFF
TGCGCCAGCAGCTTGGCCAGGGGCGGGGGAGCTAACAATGAGCAGTTCTTC
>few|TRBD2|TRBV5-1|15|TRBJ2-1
CASSPRTSGGNEQFF
TGCGCCAGCAGCCCACGGACTAGCGGGGGGAATGAGCAGTTCTTC
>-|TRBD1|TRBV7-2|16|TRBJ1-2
CASSLGGQGSNYGYTF
TGTGCCAGCAGCTTGGGGGGACAGGGAAGTAACTATGGCTACACCTTC
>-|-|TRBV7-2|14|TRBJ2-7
CASSLVPGTYEQYF
TGTGCCAGCAGCTTAGTCCCGGGAACCTACGAGCAGTACTTC
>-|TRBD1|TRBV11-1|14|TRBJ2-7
CASSLGRGPSEQYF
TGTGCCAGCAGCTTGGGCAGGGGGCCAAGCGAGCAGTACTTC
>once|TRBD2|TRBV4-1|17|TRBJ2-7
CASSLGLAGGHSYEQYF
TGCGCCAGCAGCTTGGGACTAGCGGGGGGTCACTCCTACGAGCAGTACTTC
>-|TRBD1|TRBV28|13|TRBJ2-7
CASTETGGGEQYF
TGTGCCAGCACAGAGACAGGGGGGGGAGAGCAGTACTTC
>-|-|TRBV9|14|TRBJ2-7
CASSVEGGLGEQYF
TGTGCCAGCAGCGTAGAGGGGGGGCTAGGAGAGCAGTACTTC
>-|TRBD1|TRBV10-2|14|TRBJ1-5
CASRDRAWEQPQHF
TGCGCCAGCAGGGACAGGGCCTGGGAACAGCCCCAGCATTTT